Presented here are 18 T cell receptor beta chains from one specimen sequenced in a study of molecular identifiers for immune sequencing clone quantification. Each CDR3 protein is one row after TCRdb ran MiXCR on the PCR reads. Counted here are some 320,000 distinct CDR3 sequences, roughly 23% occurring once; the ten biggest clones make up 0.65% to 0.75%. The sequenced material came from naive CD8+ T cells from blood, with Jurkat cell RNA spiked in. The sample's subset: FACS-sorted CD8+CD4-CCR7+CD45RA+ naive T cells. These receptors came from a human donor in good health. Some libraries in this study had Jurkat cell RNA spiked in.

This clonotype occurred many times. The chain has TRBV7-9 and TRBJ2-3; D unresolved. Per germline, CDR1 SEHNR and CDR2 FQNEAQ (reference sequence). There are 13 residues in the CDR3. Trimming removed 6 bases from V and 2 bases from J, with 9 bases in between. CDR3 sequence reads: CASSQAYTDTQYF. As DNA, the CDR3 is TGTGCCAGCAGTCAGGCATACACAGATACGCAGTATTTT.

This clonotype was picked up a small number of times. The gene calls are TRBV7-9 and TRBJ2-3; 8 nucleotides align to TRBD1. J lost 1 base, V lost 5 bases, and 14 bases had no gene match. Germline CDR1 and CDR2: SEHNR and FQNEAQ (reference sequence). The CDR3 contains 18 residues. The CDR3 here is CASSAVPGQAPRTDTQYF. The CDR3 DNA follows: TGTGCCAGCAGCGCCGTCCCGGGACAGGCCCCGCGCACAGATACGCAGTATTTT.

This clonotype has at least ten counts. The chain links TRBV7-2 to TRBJ2-1, with a tentative D call TRBD2 (6 bases). This CDR3 spans 13 amino acids. Trimming pared 1 base from V and 7 bases from J, leaving 8 bases between. In germline, CDR1 is SGHTA, CDR2 FQGNSA. This chain's CDR3 is CASSLELANEQFF. In DNA form, the CDR3 reads TGTGCCAGCAGCTTAGAACTAGCAAATGAGCAGTTCTTC. Filled out from reference TRBV7-2 and TRBJ2-1, the complete variable domain reads GAGVSQSPSNKVTEKGKDVELRCDPISGHTALYWYRQSLGQGLEFLIYFQGNSAPDKSGLPSDRFSAERTGGSVSTLTIQRTQQEDSAVYLCASSLELANEQFFGPGTRLTVL.

V is TRBV5-6 and J is TRBJ2-7; D gene ambiguous. The CDR3 sequence is 16 residues long. Germline CDR1 reads SGHDT; CDR2 reads YYEEEE. Trimming removed 3 bases at V and 0 bases at J, with 16 bases between. Here the CDR3 DNA reads TGTGCCAGCAGCTCGCGCGCGGACGTAAGCTCCTACGAGCAGTACTTC. It translates to CASSSRADVSSYEQYF. Using reference TRBV5-6 and TRBJ2-7 for the parts outside the CDR3, the full variable domain is DAGVTQSPTHLIKTRGQQVTLRCSPKSGHDTVSWYQQALGQGPQFIFQYYEEEERQRGNFPDRFSGHQFPNYSSELNVNALLLGDSALYLCASSSRADVSSYEQYFGPGTRLTVT.

As to this clonotype: A much larger clone differs from this one at a single base, so this may be a read error. This sequence joins TRBV21-1 and TRBJ2-3; TRBD1, as called in the table, went unchecked against the DNA. TRBV21-1 constitutes a pseudogene. This CDR3 has 14 amino acids. CDR3 protein: CASSKRDHTDTQYF. The DNA for the CDR3 is TGTGCCAGCAGCAAAAGGGACCACACAGATACGCAGTATTTT.

The chain combines TRBV29-1 with TRBJ1-1, with a possible D match to TRBD1 (5 bases). V was trimmed by 3 bases and J by 6 bases, leaving 14 bases between them. Germline values: CDR1 SQVTM, CDR2 ANQGSEA. This CDR3 comprises 13 residues. The CDR3 region has the DNA TGCAGCGTTGACGTAGCGGGGGTGCCTGAAGCTTTCTTT. Translating it yields CSVDVAGVPEAFF.

The chain carries TRBV6-2 or TRBV6-3 and TRBJ2-7; D not certain. Looked up from germline, CDR1 is MNHEY and CDR2 is SVGEGT. This CDR3 is built from 15 residues. V lost 2 bases and J lost 0, with 11 bases in between. CDR3 in amino acids: CASSYGPKHSYEQYF. For the CDR3, the DNA is TGTGCCAGCAGTTACGGACCAAAGCACTCCTACGAGCAGTACTTC.

Points on this clonotype: This may be a read error: a much more frequent sequence differs by one nucleotide. The CDR3 does not close with the conserved phenylalanine or tryptophan, likely indicating a read error. The chain couples TRBV7-9 to TRBJ2-4, with 11 bases matching TRBD1. The germline CDR1 and CDR2 sequences are SEHNR and FQNEAQ (reference sequence). The CDR3 is 16 residues long. Germline trimming cut 1 base from V and 6 bases from J; bases unmatched to any gene: 5. The DNA for the CDR3 is TGTGCCAGCAGCTTAGGGACAGGGGGCGCGGCAAACATTCAGTACCTC. Amino acids: CASSLGTGGAANIQYL.

A few counts support this clonotype. The chain links TRBV4-1 to TRBJ2-5, with 8 bases fitting TRBD1. The CDR3 loop spans 22 amino acids. Trimming at V came to 2 bases and at J to 0 bases, leaving 23 bases not matched to a gene. Germline CDR1 MGHRA, CDR2 YSYEKL. CDR3 bases: TGCGCCAGCAGCCAATCATCCCGACCAACCCTACAGGGGGACTTTAACCAAGAGACCCAGTACTTC. As protein: CASSQSSRPTLQGDFNQETQYF.

The chain links TRBV7-9 to TRBJ1-4; D remains ambiguous. Looked up from germline, CDR1 is SEHNR and CDR2 is FQNEAQ (reference sequence). V lost 5 bases and J lost 7, with 14 bases in between. CDR3 length equals 14 residues. The CDR3 DNA is TGTGCCAGCAGCCCACGGCTTGGAGGTGAAAAACTGTTTTTT. Amino acid sequence: CASSPRLGGEKLFF.

Note on this clonotype: A much larger clone lies one base from this, so it may be a read error. This chain joins TRBV2 and TRBJ1-5, with D unclear. CDR3 length equals 14 residues. In germline, CDR1 is SNHLY, CDR2 FYNNEI. V was cut by 2 bases and J by 2 bases, with 7 bases left in between. The CDR3 is CASSEYGGNQPQHF. The CDR3, as DNA: TGTGCCAGCAGTGAATACGGCGGCAATCAGCCCCAGCATTTT.

This clonotype was picked up many times. The rearrangement uses TRBV7-2 and TRBJ2-2; unclear D gene. Germline CDR1 reads SGHTA; CDR2 reads FQGNSA. Trimming took off 5 bases at V and 6 bases at J, with 4 bases between the two ends. There are 11 residues in the CDR3. The CDR3: CASSISGELFF. The CDR3 coding sequence is TGTGCCAGCAGCATCTCCGGGGAGCTGTTTTTT.

This clonotype was observed a few times. A read error may account for a junction end that differs from germline. The rearrangement links TRBV19 to TRBJ1-1, with TRBD1 matching over 8 bases. CDR3 length: 12 residues. The germline V gene encodes CDR1 LNHDA and CDR2 SQIVND (reference sequence). Here the CDR3 DNA reads TGTGCCAGTGGTATTTGGACAGGGAGTGCTTTCTTT. Its protein product is CASGIWTGSAFF.

Remarks on this clonotype: This may be a read error: a much more frequent sequence differs by one nucleotide. V and J are TRBV6-5 and TRBJ2-5, with D perhaps matching TRBD2 (6 bases). Germline V CDR1 and CDR2: MNHEY, SVGAGI. CDR3 length: 17 residues. The ends were cut back, 6 bases at V and 5 bases at J, with 25 bases in the middle. In DNA form, the CDR3 reads TGTGCCAGCAGCCGCGGCCAACTAACGGGAGTCGGGGAGACCCAGTACTTC. Protein sequence: CASSRGQLTGVGETQYF.

V gene TRBV4-2 combines with J gene TRBJ2-7, with a tentative D call TRBD1 (6 bases). This CDR3 comprises 18 residues. CDR1 and CDR2 from the germline V gene are LGHNA and YNFKEQ. V was trimmed by 4 bases and J by 3 bases, leaving 25 bases between them. Written as DNA, the CDR3 is TGTGCCAGCAGCCCTCGGGCAGGGGCCTGGTCCGAGAACTACGAGCAGTACTTC. This encodes CASSPRAGAWSENYEQYF.

Regarding this clonotype: The junction differs from germline at one of its ends, possibly a read error. The rearrangement links TRBV30 to TRBJ2-3; maybe TRBD2 (5 bases). The length of the CDR3 is 15 residues. Germline V gives CDR1 GTSNPN, CDR2 SVGIG (reference sequence). The CDR3 sequence: CAWSGVSPLGDTLYF. CDR3 sequence (DNA): TGTGCCTGGAGTGGGGTTTCACCGCTCGGGGATACGCTGTATTTT.

This clonotype has ten or more counts. J is TRBJ1-1 and V is TRBV6-6, with D perhaps TRBD1 (5 bases). The CDR3 spans 13 residues. CDR1 is MNHNY, CDR2 SVGAGI, per germline (reference sequence). Trimming removed 7 bases from V and 3 bases from J, with 12 bases in between. DNA of the CDR3: TGTGCCAGCACCCATGGGGGGGACACTGAAGCTTTCTTT. This sequence encodes CASTHGGDTEAFF.

The chain is built from TRBV30 and TRBJ1-1; 8 positions agree with TRBD1. Germline V gene data show CDR1 as GTSNPN and CDR2 as SVGIG (reference sequence). Trimming took 1 base from V and 3 from J; bases not matched to a gene: 4. The CDR3 covers 14 residues. The CDR3 spells CAWSADRADTEAFF. The CDR3 DNA follows: TGTGCCTGGAGTGCGGACAGGGCGGACACTGAAGCTTTCTTT.